The clone carrying this T cell receptor (beta chain) was observed a handful of times. The sample belongs to a study of T-cell memory formation after mild COVID-19. In TCRdb, the 5' RACE reads were re-called with MiXCR into one record per CDR3 protein. The data contain 180,000 or so distinct CDR3 sequences, 11% of them seen just once; the ten biggest clones take up 3.5% to 4.5%. Specimen: PBMCs or a T cell subset sorted from them (not recorded which). This clonotype originated in a man aged 18 to 30 who had mild COVID-19 (a few samples of this study predate the infection). Cell type and time point are not known.

The CDR3 loop reads CSPSWAHEQFF. DNA for the CDR3: TGCAGCCCGTCCTGGGCACATGAGCAGTTCTTC. The chain links TRBV29-1 to TRBJ2-1; D gene uncertain. The V end lost 8 bases, the J end lost 8 bases, and 13 bases lay between the germline ends. This CDR3 is built from 11 residues. The V gene's germline CDR1 is SQVTM and CDR2 ANQGSEA.